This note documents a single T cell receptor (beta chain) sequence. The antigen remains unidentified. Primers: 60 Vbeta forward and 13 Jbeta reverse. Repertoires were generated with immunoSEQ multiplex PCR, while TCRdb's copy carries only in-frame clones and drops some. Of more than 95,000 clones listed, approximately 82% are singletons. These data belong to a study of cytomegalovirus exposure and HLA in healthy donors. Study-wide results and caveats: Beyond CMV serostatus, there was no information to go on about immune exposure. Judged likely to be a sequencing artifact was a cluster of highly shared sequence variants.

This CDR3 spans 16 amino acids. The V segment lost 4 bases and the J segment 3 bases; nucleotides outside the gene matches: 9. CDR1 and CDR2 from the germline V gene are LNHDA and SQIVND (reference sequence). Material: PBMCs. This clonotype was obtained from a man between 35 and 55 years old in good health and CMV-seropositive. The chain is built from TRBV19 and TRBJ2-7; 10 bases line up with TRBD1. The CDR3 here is CASSSLLGTGVYEQYF. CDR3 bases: TGTGCCAGTAGTAGCCTATTAGGGACAGGGGTCTACGAGCAGTACTTC.